This TCR beta chain was found in a study of T-cell reconstitution after alpha-beta-depleted transplantation in children. This clonotype appeared many times. Germline CDR1 is LGHNA and CDR2 is YNFKEQ. Trimming pared 5 bases from V and 3 bases from J, leaving 13 bases between. The CDR3 covers 14 residues. Unique molecular identifiers were incorporated during preparation of the TCRbeta library. MiXCR was run by TCRdb on the PCR reads, yielding one entry per CDR3 protein. The table has about 610,000 distinct CDR3 sequences, about 10% seen once; the top ten hold about 4%. V gene TRBV4-2 combines with J gene TRBJ2-5; D may match TRBD1 or TRBD2 (5 bases each). Sequenced material: PBMCs from the stem cell graft donor, taken from the stem cell graft. The clonotype was recovered from a human donor who donated a stem cell graft to a child with acute myeloid leukemia. The CDR3 bases are TGTGCCAGCAGCGCCCGGGACGTCGAAGAGACCCAGTACTTC. Its protein product is CASSARDVEETQYF.